This TCR beta chain was found in a study of T cells in localized non-small cell lung cancer (dated by TCRdb to about 2020). A note on the overall study: T cell repertoires of 200 to 250 early-stage NSCLC patients were analyzed, with tumors being compared against uninvolved tumor-adjacent lungs. A mean age of approximately 66 years was recorded for the NSCLC patients, of whom around 120 were male and 107 were female. The cohort comprised roughly 230 treatment-naïve NSCLC patients with resected, localized lung tumors.

The investigation overall reported the following: Of the top 100 tumor clones, a median of about 53 were detected in paired uninvolved adjacent lung; some 28 were also among that lung's top 100. Higher blood T cell density associated with longer overall survival, while higher adjacent-lung clonality associated with shorter survival. The highest T cell clonality was observed in uninvolved tumor-adjacent lung, where clonality exceeded that of tumor, suggesting that antigenic responses were more focused in uninvolved tumor-adjacent lung. Because multi-region tumor sequencing was not performed, intratumor heterogeneity could not be ruled out. Because of the exploratory design, TCR variables were selected using unadjusted p-values without false-discovery rate correction.

Uninvolved adjacent lung was obtained at least 2 cm from the tumor margin, and the absence of atypia was confirmed by two independent pathologists. At diagnosis, tumor, uninvolved tumor-adjacent lung and peripheral blood were collected and then preserved as a mix of FFPE and fresh-frozen material. This clone was seen only a few times. This receptor's antigen is unknown. Per-nucleotide qualities are absent, and no much larger clonotype sits a single base away. Other nucleotide sequences in the sample specify the same CDR3. TCR beta CDR3 regions were sequenced from DNA using the immunoSEQ Assay. As for how the authors treated the data: T cell density was computed as TCR beta template counts normalized to usable DNA estimated by amplifying housekeeping genes. Richness was estimated with the preseqR package, extrapolating to 400,000 templates for PBMC samples and 120,000 templates for tissue samples. Clonality was defined as one minus Pielou's evenness. Tissue-enriched TCRs were identified through differential abundance testing performed on productive amino-acid clonotypes, with a minimum total count of 5 and an alpha of 0.1. The Jaccard Index and the Morisita Overlap Index were used to measure repertoire overlap between compartments. GLIPH clustered TCR beta CDR3s with public tetramer-defined viral CDR3s; viral motifs required at least three viral sequences plus V-gene enrichment. TCRdb stores this immuneACCESS table with in-frame sequences only. Part of the clones is absent; in the studies checked, under half of the shortfall reflects unresolved V genes, and no reason is known for the rest. V and J calls and clone size are as listed in that table; D and trimming were resolved from the DNA. For this sample the table gives about 2,000 clones, of which roughly 26% were detected only once. 11% to 15% of the sample is held by the ten biggest clonotypes.

The CDR3, from cysteine to phenylalanine, totals 13 residues. Kept here is only the CDR3 DNA, which spans 39 bases and is read in frame from base 1. CDR1 and CDR2 (SQVTM, ANQGSEA) derive from the germline V gene. Germline trimming amounts to 4 bases on V and 4 bases on J, with 4 as the count of junction bases outside the gene matches. The origin of this receptor is a male donor older than 55 with stage I lung adenocarcinoma. The chain employs TRBV29-1 and TRBJ1-3; TRBD1 matches 7 bases in the middle. The source was normal lung tissue next to the tumor, collected before any cancer treatment. The CDR3 sequence is CSVAGTDGNTIYF. At the DNA level, the sequence is TGCAGCGTTGCCGGGACAGACGGAAACACCATATATTTT. Reference TRBV29-1 and TRBJ1-3 genes cover what lies past the CDR3, so the full variable domain is SAVISQKPSRDICQRGTSLTIQCQVDSQVTMMFWYRQQPGQSLTLIATANQGSEATYESGFVIDKFPISRPNLTFSTLTVSNMSPEDSSIYLCSVAGTDGNTIYFGEGSWLTVV.